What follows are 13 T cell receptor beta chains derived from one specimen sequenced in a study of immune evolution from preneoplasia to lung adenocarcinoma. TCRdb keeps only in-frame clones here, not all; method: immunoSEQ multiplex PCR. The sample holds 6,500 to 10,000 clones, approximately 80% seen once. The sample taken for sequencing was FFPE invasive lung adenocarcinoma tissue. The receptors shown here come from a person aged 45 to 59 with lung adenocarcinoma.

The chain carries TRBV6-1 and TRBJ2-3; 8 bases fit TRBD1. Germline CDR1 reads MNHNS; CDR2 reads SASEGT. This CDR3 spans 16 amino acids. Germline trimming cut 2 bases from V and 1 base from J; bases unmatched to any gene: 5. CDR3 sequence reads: CASSEPPGQGTDTQYF. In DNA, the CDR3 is TGTGCCAGCAGTGAACCACCGGGACAGGGCACAGATACGCAGTATTTT.

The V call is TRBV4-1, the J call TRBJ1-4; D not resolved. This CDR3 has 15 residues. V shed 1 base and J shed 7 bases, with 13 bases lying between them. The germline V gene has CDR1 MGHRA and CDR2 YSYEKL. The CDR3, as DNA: TGCGCCAGCAGCCAAGTGGGAGGAGGGAGTGAAAAACTGTTTTTT. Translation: CASSQVGGGSEKLFF.

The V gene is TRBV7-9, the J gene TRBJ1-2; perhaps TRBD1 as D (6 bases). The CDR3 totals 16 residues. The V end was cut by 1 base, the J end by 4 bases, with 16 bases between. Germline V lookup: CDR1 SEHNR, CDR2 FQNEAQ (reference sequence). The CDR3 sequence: CASSLGAGDLGYGYTF. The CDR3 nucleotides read TGTGCCAGCAGCTTAGGGGCAGGGGATCTCGGCTATGGCTACACCTTC.

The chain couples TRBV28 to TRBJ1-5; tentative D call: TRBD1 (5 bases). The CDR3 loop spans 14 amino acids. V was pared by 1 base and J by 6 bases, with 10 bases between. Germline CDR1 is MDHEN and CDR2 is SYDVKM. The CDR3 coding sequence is TGTGCCAGCAGTTTATTTCGGGGGACTCAGCCCCAGCATTTT. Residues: CASSLFRGTQPQHF.

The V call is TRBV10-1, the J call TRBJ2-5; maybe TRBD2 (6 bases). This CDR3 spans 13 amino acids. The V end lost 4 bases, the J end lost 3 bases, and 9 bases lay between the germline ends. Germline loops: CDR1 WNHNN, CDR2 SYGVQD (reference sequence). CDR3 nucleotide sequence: TGCGCCAGCAGTGGGACTATCAAAGAGACCCAGTACTTC. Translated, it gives CASSGTIKETQYF.

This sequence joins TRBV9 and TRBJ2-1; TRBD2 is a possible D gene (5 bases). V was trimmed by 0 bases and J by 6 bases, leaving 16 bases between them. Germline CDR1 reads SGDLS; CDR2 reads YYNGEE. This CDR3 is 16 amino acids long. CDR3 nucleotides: TGTGCCAGCAGCGTAGCTCCGTTAGGGAGAGCCAATGAGCAGTTCTTC. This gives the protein CASSVAPLGRANEQFF.

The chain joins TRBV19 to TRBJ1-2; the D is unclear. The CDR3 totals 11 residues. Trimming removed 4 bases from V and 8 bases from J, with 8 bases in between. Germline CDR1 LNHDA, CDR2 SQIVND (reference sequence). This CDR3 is CASSRERGYTF. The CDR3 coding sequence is TGTGCCAGTAGTAGAGAAAGGGGCTACACCTTC.

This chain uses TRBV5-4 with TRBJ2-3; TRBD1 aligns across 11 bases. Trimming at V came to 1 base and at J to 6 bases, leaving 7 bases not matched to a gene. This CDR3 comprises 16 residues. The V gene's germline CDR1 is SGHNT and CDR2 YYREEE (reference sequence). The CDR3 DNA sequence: TGTGCCAGCAGCTTGTACACCGGGACAGGGGGGGATACGCAGTATTTT. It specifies CASSLYTGTGGDTQYF.

The CDR3 bases are TGTGCCAGTAGTATTGGGACAGCCTCACGGGAAAAACTGTTTTTT. As protein: CASSIGTASREKLFF. The chain couples TRBV19 to TRBJ1-4; 7 bases agree with TRBD1. The length of the CDR3 is 15 residues. With V trimmed by 3 bases and J by 8 bases, 9 bases remained unmatched. The germline gives CDR1 LNHDA, CDR2 SQIVND (reference sequence).

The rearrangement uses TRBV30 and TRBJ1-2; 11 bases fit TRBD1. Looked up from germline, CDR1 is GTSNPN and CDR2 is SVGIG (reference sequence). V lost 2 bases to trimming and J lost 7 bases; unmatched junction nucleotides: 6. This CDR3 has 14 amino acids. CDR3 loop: CAWSTGQGAIGYTF. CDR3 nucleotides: TGTGCCTGGAGTACAGGACAGGGGGCGATTGGCTACACCTTC.

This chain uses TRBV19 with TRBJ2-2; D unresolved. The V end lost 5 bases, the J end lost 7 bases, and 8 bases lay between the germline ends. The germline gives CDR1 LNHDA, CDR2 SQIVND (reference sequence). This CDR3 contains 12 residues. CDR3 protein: CASSLNHGELFF. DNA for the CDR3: TGTGCCAGTAGTCTCAACCACGGGGAGCTGTTTTTT.

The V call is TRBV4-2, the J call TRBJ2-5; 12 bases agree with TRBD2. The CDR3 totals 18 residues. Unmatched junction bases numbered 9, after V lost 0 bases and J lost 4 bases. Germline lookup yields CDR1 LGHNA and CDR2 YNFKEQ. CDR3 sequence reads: CASSQDWLAGGALETQYF. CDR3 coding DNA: TGTGCCAGCAGCCAAGACTGGCTAGCGGGGGGGGCTTTAGAGACCCAGTACTTC.

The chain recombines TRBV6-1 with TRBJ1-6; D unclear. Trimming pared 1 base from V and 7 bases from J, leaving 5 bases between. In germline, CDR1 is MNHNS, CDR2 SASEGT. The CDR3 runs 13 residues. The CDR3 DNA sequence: TGTGCCAGCAGTGAAGGGTGGAATTCACCCCTCCACTTT. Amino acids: CASSEGWNSPLHF.